This T cell receptor beta chain was captured in a study of cytomegalovirus exposure and HLA in healthy donors. Note on this clone: The antigen remains undetermined.

Regarding the study as a whole: The records held CMV serostatus as the only immune exposure information. In an earlier analysis, most TCR beta V segments were productive about 87% or about 30% of the time.

The PCR used 60 Vbeta and 13 Jbeta primers. Sequenced by immunoSEQ multiplex PCR; TCRdb stores in-frame clones only, minus some. The sample has more than 85,000 clones; 81% are singletons. This TCR was recovered from a woman aged 25 to 39 in good health and CMV-seronegative. Sequencing was done on a sample of PBMCs.

DNA for the CDR3: TGCAGCGCCGATATGGGACAGGGGGCGATCATTCAGTACTTC. The encoded protein is CSADMGQGAIIQYF. The chain couples TRBV29-1 to TRBJ2-4; TRBD1 matches at 12 bases. This CDR3 region has 14 residues. The V gene's germline CDR1 is SQVTM and CDR2 ANQGSEA. V gave up 7 bases and J gave up 9 bases; unmatched junction bases: 10.